In this sample, the clone carrying this T cell receptor (beta chain) turned up a few times. The sample is drawn from a study of blood T cells in healthy people across ages. Healthy Caucasians from Russia aged roughly 6 to 90 served as donors. CDR1 and CDR2 from the germline V gene are SGHTA and FQGNSA. This CDR3 is 14 amino acids long. A second PCR of 7 to 11 cycles used a sample-barcoded 5' primer and a J-beta primer mix. Template switching added a 12-random-nucleotide identifier to every cDNA molecule. MiXCR, run by TCRdb on the 5' RACE reads, gives a single entry per CDR3 protein. Of under 700,000 distinct CDR3 sequences in the sample, about 25% were seen once. This same sample was also part of a study on T cells of mothers and their children.

The sequence came from a boy between 10 and 17 years old in good health. This chain connects TRBV7-2 to TRBJ2-5, with D hard to call. The J call may be faulty, since TRBJ2-7 better matches the DNA end. Sequencing was carried out using blood. Here the CDR3 DNA reads TGTGCCAGCAGCTTATTATCCGACTCCTACGAGCAGTACTTC. Translation: CASSLLSDSYEQYF.